This T cell receptor beta chain stems from a study of human T cells and chemical hapten exposure. This clonotype showed up many times. TCRdb recomputed calls from the RACE reads with MiXCR, one row per CDR3 protein. The sample includes 38,000 or so distinct CDR3 sequences, 9.5% seen only once; the top ten take 20% to 30%. The CDR3 has 12 amino acids. CDR1 and CDR2 from the germline V gene are SQVTM and ANQGSEA. Time point described: patch test 3, about 24 weeks after DPC sensitization. Treatment described: therapeutic diphenylcyclopropenone sensitization with weekly scalp DPC. It was unfractionated whole blood from which total RNA was extracted.

J is TRBJ2-2 and V is TRBV29-1; weak D call: TRBD1 (6 bases). The sequence was collected from a man aged 50 to 59 with alopecia areata. Some clones in this sample may be carry-over from other donors' samples. Sequences were derived from whole blood, sampled in connection with sensitization to the hapten diphenylcyclopropenone (DPC). The CDR3 bases are TGCACAGGGGCGGATAACACCGGGGAGCTGTTTTTT. Translated: CTGADNTGELFF.